This TCR beta chain appears in the sequencing data of a study of radiotherapy plus CTLA-4 blockade in lung cancer. V was pared by 3 bases and J by 1 base, with 5 bases of the junction left unmatched. This CDR3 contains 16 residues. Looked up from germline, CDR1 is MNHNS and CDR2 is SASEGT. Measured with immunoSEQ multiplex PCR; TCRdb has only the in-frame clones, and not every one. The sample has some 41,000 clones, about two thirds seen once. J is TRBJ2-3 and V is TRBV6-1; TRBD2 matches 9 bases. Sequencing used peripheral blood, obtained from a patient treated with radiotherapy plus ipilimumab. The sequence was obtained from a human donor with non-small cell lung cancer who had a partial response to radiotherapy plus ipilimumab. CDR3 loop: CASSEIAGARTDTQYF. The CDR3 region has the DNA TGTGCCAGCAGTGAGATAGCGGGGGCCCGCACAGATACGCAGTATTTT.